A single sample is the source of the 19 T cell receptor beta chains below, sequenced in a study of CD8 T cells in Susac syndrome. Roughly 0.5 to 1 ug RNA was reverse transcribed with random hexamers. TCRdb independently ran MiXCR on the immunoSEQ multiplex PCR reads; one entry per CDR3 protein. This sample carries approximately 150,000 distinct CDR3 sequences, roughly 95% of them seen once, and the ten largest clones take over 0.1%. The sequenced sample consisted of CD4+ T cells from PBMCs. These receptors all come from a human donor with multiple sclerosis.

This chain links TRBV5-6 with TRBJ1-2, with D hard to call. V was shortened by 5 bases and J by 4 bases, with 12 bases between the two germline ends. Germline loops: CDR1 SGHDT, CDR2 YYEEEE. This CDR3 has 13 amino acids. CDR3 coding DNA: TGTGCCAGCAGGCGGGGAGGTACCTATGGCTACACCTTC. It is translated as CASRRGGTYGYTF.

This chain joins TRBV2 and TRBJ1-2; no firm D call. V was pared by 6 bases and J by 4 bases, with 6 bases between. Germline V gene data show CDR1 as SNHLY and CDR2 as FYNNEI. The CDR3 is 11 amino acids. This chain's CDR3 is CASSTVYGYTF. For the CDR3, the DNA is TGTGCCAGCAGCACAGTCTATGGCTACACCTTC.

DNA for the CDR3: TGTGCCAGCAGTTTGGCGACAGGTCCAAAAGATGGCTACACCTTC. Translation gives CASSLATGPKDGYTF. The J gene is TRBJ1-2, the V gene TRBV27, with a possible D match to TRBD1 (6 bases). The CDR3 spans 15 residues. V shed 3 bases and J shed 6 bases, with 17 bases lying between them. Germline V CDR1 and CDR2: MNHEY, SMNVEV (reference sequence).

V and J are TRBV20-1 and TRBJ1-1; D uncertain. Trimming pared 6 bases from V and 4 bases from J, leaving 18 bases between. The CDR3 sequence is 14 residues long. Per germline, CDR1 DFQATT and CDR2 SNEGSKA (reference sequence). Here the CDR3 DNA reads TGCAGTGCCCCGATACAAGTCGTGGCCACTGAAGCTTTCTTT. It specifies CSAPIQVVATEAFF.

The rearrangement joins TRBV13 to TRBJ2-1; D remains unclear. Germline CDR1 PRHDT, CDR2 FYEKMQ (reference sequence). This CDR3 comprises 13 residues. V was clipped by 6 bases and J by 6 bases, with 12 bases between them. The CDR3 DNA sequence: TGTGCCAGCAGTCGCGGACGGCCCAATGAGCAGTTCTTC. Residues: CASSRGRPNEQFF.

The chain has TRBV2 and TRBJ2-1; 12 bases are shared with TRBD2. Germline values: CDR1 SNHLY, CDR2 FYNNEI. V was clipped by 5 bases and J by 6 bases; unmatched bases: 5. This CDR3 has 15 residues. The CDR3 region has the DNA TGTGCCAGCAGTTCTAGCGGGAGGGCCCGCAATGAGCAGTTCTTC. Its translation: CASSSSGRARNEQFF.

The chain joins TRBV20-1 to TRBJ2-7; 10 bases are a match to TRBD2. Germline CDR1 and CDR2: DFQATT and SNEGSKA (reference sequence). V dropped 5 bases and J dropped 4; count of bases not matched to a gene: 11. This CDR3 has 15 residues. CDR3 nucleotides: TGCAGTGCTCCTGCGACCGGGACTAGCGCGTACGAGCAGTACTTC. Protein product: CSAPATGTSAYEQYF.

V usage is TRBV3-1 and J usage is TRBJ1-2; no clear D. V was cut by 4 bases and J by 2 bases, with 8 bases left in between. CDR3 length equals 13 residues. Germline CDR1 LGHDT, CDR2 YNNKEL (reference sequence). The CDR3 bases are TGTGCCAGCAGCCCAGCTCGGAACTATGGCTACACCTTC. It specifies CASSPARNYGYTF.

The chain combines TRBV27 with TRBJ2-1; a possible D gene is TRBD2 (5 bases). V was clipped by 3 bases and J by 5 bases, with 11 bases between them. This CDR3 has 14 amino acids. Looked up from germline, CDR1 is MNHEY and CDR2 is SMNVEV (reference sequence). CDR3 amino acids: CASSFQRNNNEQFF. The CDR3 DNA reads TGTGCCAGCAGTTTCCAGCGGAATAACAATGAGCAGTTCTTC.

The CDR3 spells CASSQDLRGEQYF. The DNA of the CDR3 is TGTGCCAGCAGCCAAGATCTACGGGGCGAGCAGTACTTC. This chain connects TRBV14 to TRBJ2-7, with D perhaps TRBD2 (5 bases). This CDR3 spans 13 amino acids. The germline V and J ends were trimmed by 0 bases and 6 bases, with 9 bases remaining between them. CDR1 and CDR2 (germline): SGHDN, FVKESK.

The V gene is TRBV30, the J gene TRBJ2-5; no firm D call. CDR1 and CDR2 (germline): GTSNPN, SVGIG (reference sequence). CDR3 length equals 14 residues. Trimming cost V 3 bases and J 5 bases, with 16 bases left between them. The CDR3 protein is CAWRTGMPGETQYF. The CDR3, as DNA: TGTGCCTGGAGGACGGGTATGCCCGGGGAGACCCAGTACTTC.

V is TRBV7-3 and J is TRBJ1-4; 9 bases agree with TRBD1. This CDR3 region has 15 residues. In germline, CDR1 is SGHTA, CDR2 FQGTGA. J was trimmed by 13 bases and V by 3 bases; bases with no gene match: 12. The CDR3 DNA reads TGTGCCAGCAGCTTTAACCGGACAGGGGTCCAGAGACTGTTTTTT. Amino acid sequence: CASSFNRTGVQRLFF. The whole variable domain, filled in from reference TRBV7-3 and TRBJ1-4, reads GAGVSQTPSNKVTEKGKYVELRCDPISGHTALYWYRQSLGQGPEFLIYFQGTGAADDSGLPNDRFFAVRPEGSVSTLKIQRTERGDSAVYLCASSFNRTGVQRLFFGSGTQLSVL.

The chain employs TRBV12-3 or TRBV12-4 and TRBJ2-7; the D is unclear. Trimming cost V 2 bases and J 9 bases, with 5 bases left between them. CDR3 length: 10 residues. CDR3 bases: TGTGCCAGCAGTTTACGAGTGCAGTACTTC. Translation gives CASSLRVQYF.

The V and J genes are TRBV7-9 and TRBJ2-1; D may be TRBD1 or TRBD2 (5 bases each). The CDR3 spans 12 residues. Trimming pared 5 bases from V and 7 bases from J, leaving 9 bases between. Germline lookup yields CDR1 SEHNR and CDR2 FQNEAQ (reference sequence). For the CDR3, the DNA is TGTGCCAGCAGCCGGGACGGAAATGAGCAGTTCTTC. This translates into CASSRDGNEQFF.

For the CDR3, the DNA is TGTGCCAGCAGTTACTCACTGGGGAGCTCCTATAATTCACCCCTCCACTTT. Protein product: CASSYSLGSSYNSPLHF. The V gene is TRBV6-5, the J gene TRBJ1-6; D is ambiguous. Trimming left V 0 bases short and J 0 bases short, with 9 bases between. The CDR3 runs 17 residues. CDR1 and CDR2 (germline): MNHEY, SVGAGI.

The rearrangement uses TRBV12-3 or TRBV12-4 and TRBJ2-7; maybe TRBD1 (5 bases). The CDR3 runs 17 residues. V lost 3 bases and J 3 bases, leaving 21 bases between the germline ends. For the CDR3, the DNA is TGTGCCAGCAGTTTCTCCCAGGACACCTATTCGATCTACGAGCAGTACTTC. Its protein product is CASSFSQDTYSIYEQYF.

The chain recombines TRBV2 with TRBJ2-3; D gene ambiguous. CDR1 SNHLY and CDR2 FYNNEI come from the germline V gene. This CDR3 has 13 amino acids. V shed 4 bases and J shed 6 bases, with 11 bases lying between them. The CDR3 coding sequence is TGTGCCAGCAGTGCGTCAGAAGCGGATACGCAGTATTTT. Translating it yields CASSASEADTQYF.

The chain recombines TRBV30 with TRBJ1-6, with D maybe TRBD1 (5 bases). The CDR3 totals 13 residues. V was trimmed by 5 bases and J by 4 bases, leaving 9 bases between them. Germline V gene sequence: CDR1 GTSNPN, CDR2 SVGIG (reference sequence). The CDR3 nucleotides are TGTGCCTGGGGGACGGATTATAATTCACCCCTCCACTTT. It translates to CAWGTDYNSPLHF.

J is TRBJ2-1 and V is TRBV7-2, with TRBD2 identical over 9 bases. V was pared by 5 bases and J by 5 bases, with 7 bases of the junction left unmatched. This CDR3 is built from 15 residues. The germline V gene has CDR1 SGHTA and CDR2 FQGNSA. CDR3 protein: CASSPQIAGDNEQFF. The DNA of the CDR3 is TGTGCCAGCAGCCCCCAAATAGCGGGGGACAATGAGCAGTTCTTC.